Following are 16 T cell receptor beta chains from one sample sequenced in a study of response to subunit inactivated influenza vaccine (dated by TCRdb to the late 2010s). Library creation used RT-PCR. Sequencing took place on an Illumina HiSeq 2500. TCRdb took the public reads, trimmed them with fastp at Q25, ran MiXCR for clone calling and kept in-frame beta chains. Rows with one shared CDR3 protein collapse into an entry with the most common genes and DNA. For this sample there are about half a million distinct CDR3 sequences; 10% to 11% appear just once. The ten largest make up about 12% of the sample. This sample's time point label indicates: around 47 days after influenza vaccine administration. The input for sequencing was PBMCs from blood, taken roughly 48 days after vaccination. These receptors were obtained from a man aged 50-60 years who received an inactivated influenza vaccine. Donor details come from another sample of the same person, matched by shared clones.

The chain has TRBV6-1 and TRBJ2-1; 8 positions match TRBD2. V lost 7 bases to trimming and J lost 7 bases; unmatched junction nucleotides: 9. There are 14 residues in the CDR3. Germline lookup yields CDR1 MNHNS and CDR2 SASEGT. The CDR3: CASNRGRTGNEQFF. In DNA form, the CDR3 reads TGTGCCAGCAATCGCGGGAGGACGGGAAATGAGCAGTTCTTC.

This chain links TRBV7-8 with TRBJ1-1; D unresolved. V was trimmed by 4 bases and J by 1 base, leaving 7 bases between them. Germline CDR1 SGHVS, CDR2 FQNEAQ. CDR3 size: 13 residues. The CDR3 reads CASSSWWNTEAFF. For the CDR3, the DNA is TGTGCCAGCAGCTCCTGGTGGAACACTGAAGCTTTCTTT.

V and J are TRBV18 and TRBJ1-6; D remains unclear. V lost 2 bases to trimming and J lost 9 bases, with 14 bases between them. The germline CDR1 and CDR2 sequences are KGHSH and LQKENI. This CDR3 has 15 amino acids. The CDR3 protein is CASSPTDGASSPLHF. The CDR3 DNA sequence: TGTGCCAGCTCACCAACTGACGGAGCGAGTTCACCCCTCCACTTT.

In this sample, this clonotype turned up a few times. The chain couples TRBV7-7 to TRBJ2-3; D possibly corresponds to TRBD2 (5 bases). The CDR3 contains 19 residues. V dropped 1 base and J dropped 0 bases, with 20 bases sitting between them. Per germline, CDR1 SSHAT and CDR2 FNYEAQ (reference sequence). The CDR3 DNA reads as TGTGCCAGCAGCTTAGATCAGCAGCGGAGAATTGCTAGCACAGATACGCAGTATTTT. It codes for CASSLDQQRRIASTDTQYF.

This chain uses TRBV7-9 with TRBJ2-3; TRBD1 matches at 11 bases. Germline trimming cut 5 bases from V and 2 bases from J; bases unmatched to any gene: 9. Germline V gene sequence: CDR1 SEHNR, CDR2 FQNEAQ (reference sequence). The CDR3 runs 17 residues. CDR3 DNA sequence: TGTGCCAGCAGCCGCGGGACAGGGGGTCCCCCCACAGATACGCAGTATTTT. This translates into CASSRGTGGPPTDTQYF.

This clonotype came up a few times. V usage is TRBV7-9 and J usage is TRBJ2-6; either TRBD1 or TRBD2 may supply D (5 bases each). The CDR3 runs 16 residues. Germline CDR1 SEHNR, CDR2 FQNEAQ (reference sequence). Deletions cut 7 bases from V and 0 bases from J, with 13 bases between. The CDR3 reads CASTGTGSSGANVLTF. As DNA, the CDR3 is TGTGCCAGCACCGGGACGGGTAGCTCTGGGGCCAACGTCCTGACTTTC.

The J gene is TRBJ2-7, the V gene TRBV29-1; 7 nucleotides agree with TRBD1. Germline V CDR1 and CDR2: SQVTM, ANQGSEA. V shed 4 bases and J 2 bases; nucleotides not matched to a gene: 5. The CDR3 has 13 amino acids. DNA for the CDR3: TGCAGCGTTGCTCGGGACAGACCCTACGAGCAGTACTTC. It codes for CSVARDRPYEQYF.

This clonotype occurred a few times. V and J are TRBV5-5 and TRBJ1-2; D is unresolved. Trimming took 2 bases from V and 0 from J, leaving 14 bases between them. The germline V gene has CDR1 SGHKS and CDR2 YYEKEE (reference sequence). This CDR3 comprises 16 residues. CDR3 sequence reads: CASSLRPPSANYGYTF. Here the CDR3 DNA reads TGTGCCAGCAGCTTAAGACCGCCATCGGCTAACTATGGCTACACCTTC.

The chain couples TRBV28 to TRBJ2-3, with 10 bases matching TRBD1. This CDR3 has 15 amino acids. The germline CDR1 and CDR2 sequences are MDHEN and SYDVKM. The junction had 7 bases not matched to a gene; V was cut back by 7 bases and J by 3 bases. The CDR3 DNA follows: TGTGCCAGCAACAAACCGGGACAGGGGACAGATACGCAGTATTTT. Translated, it gives CASNKPGQGTDTQYF.

This clonotype has a handful of counts. The chain couples TRBV19 to TRBJ2-7; tentatively, D is TRBD1 or TRBD2 (8 bases each). V was shortened by 5 bases and J by 3 bases, with 29 bases between the two germline ends. Germline CDR1 is LNHDA and CDR2 is SQIVND (reference sequence). The CDR3 has 19 amino acids. For the CDR3, the DNA is TGTGCCAGTAGTCCGGCAGGGGGCTTGGTCAAGCGGGGGAGCTACGAGCAGTACTTC. Translating it yields CASSPAGGLVKRGSYEQYF.

The CDR3 reads CASSLGSGGTYGEAFF. Here the CDR3 DNA reads TGTGCCAGCAGCTTAGGTTCGGGGGGTACCTATGGGGAAGCTTTCTTT. The chain couples TRBV7-6 to TRBJ1-1, with a weak D call TRBD1 (5 bases). Germline CDR1 SGHVS, CDR2 FNYEAQ. CDR3 length: 16 amino acids. Trimming left V 1 base short and J 8 bases short, with 20 bases between.

The chain links TRBV10-3 to TRBJ2-5, with 11 positions matching TRBD2. The CDR3 runs to 14 residues. Germline assignment: CDR1 ENHRY and CDR2 SYGVKD. The V and J ends lost 10 bases and 4 bases, in that order; junction bases with no gene match: 8. The CDR3 sequence: CATKIAGGRETQYF. In DNA form, the CDR3 reads TGTGCCACAAAGATAGCGGGGGGGCGAGAGACCCAGTACTTC.

Many counts were recorded for this clonotype. The rearrangement links TRBV7-9 to TRBJ2-1; D remains ambiguous. Looked up from germline, CDR1 is SEHNR and CDR2 is FQNEAQ (reference sequence). V was cut by 6 bases and J by 2 bases, with 17 bases left in between. CDR3 length: 16 residues. CDR3 sequence (DNA): TGTGCCAGCAGTTCCGCGACTGATCCCCCCTACAATGAGCAGTTCTTC. The encoded protein is CASSSATDPPYNEQFF.

This clonotype was detected many times. The chain uses TRBV12-3 or TRBV12-4 and TRBJ2-7, with D perhaps TRBD2 (5 bases). CDR3 length: 15 residues. V gave up 5 bases and J gave up 0 bases, with 14 bases separating them. The CDR3 nucleotides are TGTGCCAGCAGTCCCAGTGGACTCCTCTCCTACGAGCAGTACTTC. It codes for CASSPSGLLSYEQYF.

In its sample, this clonotype was seen many times. V usage is TRBV7-2 and J usage is TRBJ1-1, with D perhaps TRBD1 (5 bases). Trimming removed 5 bases at V and 8 bases at J, with 18 bases between. This CDR3 is built from 14 residues. CDR1 is SGHTA and CDR2 is FQGNSA in the germline V gene. The DNA for the CDR3 is TGTGCCAGCAGCCAGACAGTTGTGGCCCAAGAAGCTTTCTTT. Its protein is CASSQTVVAQEAFF.

This clonotype was picked up a small number of times. This CDR3 reads CASRPLAGGGTGELFF. The CDR3 DNA is TGTGCCAGCAGACCCCTCGCGGGGGGCGGCACCGGGGAGCTGTTTTTT. V and J are TRBV28 and TRBJ2-2; the match to TRBD2 covers 8 bases. Losses at the gene ends were 6 bases for V and 4 bases for J; bases not matched to a gene: 10. Germline V gives CDR1 MDHEN, CDR2 SYDVKM. CDR3 length: 16 residues.